This entry lists 28 T cell receptor beta chains sequenced from one sample in a study of T cells in Graves' hyperthyroidism and ophthalmopathy. TCR beta CDR3 regions were amplified from RNA transcripts. An initial round of RT-PCR targeting the TCR CDR3 relied on the HTBI primer set. MiXCR was run by TCRdb on the multiplex PCR reads, yielding one entry per CDR3 protein. Of some 700,000 distinct CDR3 sequences listed, 17% are singletons. Specimen: blood. The source is a man aged 50 or older with Graves' hyperthyroidism.

In the case of this clonotype: The junction departs from germline at one end; a sequencing error may be responsible. The chain combines TRBV20-1 with TRBJ2-5, with 7 bases aligning to TRBD1. Germline CDR1 reads DFQATT; CDR2 reads SNEGSKA (reference sequence). CDR3 length: 12 amino acids. CDR3 in DNA: TGCAGTGGTAGAGGGGGCCAAGAGGCCCAGTACTTC. Protein: CSGRGGQEAQYF.

This clonotype has ten or more counts. The chain links TRBV28 to TRBJ1-2; D unclear. Germline V gene lookup returns CDR1 MDHEN and CDR2 SYDVKM. The CDR3 totals 13 residues. The V end was cut by 3 bases, the J end by 5 bases, with 10 bases between. CDR3 region: CASSFVGSYGYTF. The CDR3 DNA is TGTGCCAGCAGTTTTGTGGGATCTTATGGCTACACCTTC.

This clonotype was seen ten or more times. The chain couples TRBV27 to TRBJ1-6; D unresolved. Trimming removed 3 bases at V and 6 bases at J, with 15 bases between. The germline gives CDR1 MNHEY, CDR2 SMNVEV (reference sequence). This CDR3 is built from 16 residues. CDR3 DNA sequence: TGTGCCAGCAGTTTTTTTTATCGGACTGCTAATTCACCCCTCCACTTT. Translated, it gives CASSFFYRTANSPLHF.

The genes are TRBV7-9 and TRBJ2-1, with 9 positions matching TRBD2. The CDR3 spans 17 residues. With 4 bases clipped from V and 9 bases from J, the junction kept 16 bases outside the gene matches. Germline V CDR1 and CDR2: SEHNR, FQNEAQ (reference sequence). Here the CDR3 reads CASSSSIAGERPGEQFF. The DNA of the CDR3 is TGTGCCAGCAGCTCGTCGATAGCGGGAGAAAGGCCGGGTGAGCAGTTCTTC.

This clonotype was seen a handful of times. V is TRBV4-1 and J is TRBJ1-5; D possibly corresponds to TRBD1 (6 bases). Trimming pared 4 bases from V and 0 bases from J, leaving 13 bases between. Germline V gene sequence: CDR1 MGHRA, CDR2 YSYEKL. The CDR3 has 16 residues. In DNA, the CDR3 is TGCGCCAGCAGCCCTAGACAGGAACCTAGCAATCAGCCCCAGCATTTT. As protein: CASSPRQEPSNQPQHF.

Of note for this clonotype: An end of the junction does not agree with germline; a read error may underlie this. The CDR3 sequence: CASSYSRGLRGELFF. CDR3 nucleotide sequence: TGTGCCAGCAGTTACTCCAGGGGGCTGAGGGGGGAGCTGTTTTTT. The V and J genes are TRBV6-4 and TRBJ2-2, with 8 bases matching TRBD1. Germline V gene lookup returns CDR1 MRHNA and CDR2 SNTAGT. This CDR3 has 15 amino acids.

This clonotype was picked up many times. The chain links TRBV2 to TRBJ2-3; D ambiguous. V was cut by 5 bases and J by 2 bases, with 8 bases left in between. Germline CDR1 reads SNHLY; CDR2 reads FYNNEI. The CDR3 spans 13 residues. CDR3 loop: CASSTADTDTQYF. The CDR3 DNA sequence: TGTGCCAGCAGTACTGCGGACACAGATACGCAGTATTTT.

This clonotype has at least ten counts. The V and J genes are TRBV7-2 and TRBJ2-5; perhaps TRBD1 as D (5 bases). The CDR3 contains 14 residues. Trimming cost V 0 bases and J 8 bases, with 13 bases left between them. Germline lookup yields CDR1 SGHTA and CDR2 FQGNSA. For the CDR3, the DNA is TGTGCCAGCAGCTTAGCGGGGCCCTATCACACCCAGTACTTC. Translation gives CASSLAGPYHTQYF.

The rearrangement joins TRBV14 to TRBJ2-5, with D maybe TRBD2 (6 bases). The CDR3 runs 15 residues. Germline CDR1 SGHDN, CDR2 FVKESK. V lost 2 bases to trimming and J lost 2 bases, with 12 bases between them. The CDR3 sequence: CASSQLRGLQETQYF. In DNA form, the CDR3 reads TGTGCCAGCAGCCAATTGCGGGGATTGCAAGAGACCCAGTACTTC.

DNA of the CDR3: TGCGCCAGCAGCTTGTCGAGCGGGGCTCAAGAGACCCAGTACTTC. Amino acids: CASSLSSGAQETQYF. This chain connects TRBV5-1 to TRBJ2-5; 7 bases are a match to TRBD2. Germline V gene sequence: CDR1 SGHRS, CDR2 YFSETQ. The CDR3 is made up of 15 amino acids. J lost 2 bases, V lost 1 base, and 5 bases had no gene match.

This clonotype was counted at least ten times. This chain links TRBV2 with TRBJ1-5; 9 bases fit TRBD1. Germline V CDR1 and CDR2: SNHLY, FYNNEI. V shed 6 bases and J 4 bases; nucleotides not matched to a gene: 4. This CDR3 contains 14 residues. The CDR3 region is CASRDRGFNQPQHF. CDR3 DNA: TGTGCCAGCAGGGACAGGGGTTTTAATCAGCCCCAGCATTTT.

V is TRBV24-1 and J is TRBJ1-2, with 11 bases identical to TRBD1. With 4 bases clipped from V and 7 bases from J, the junction kept 4 bases outside the gene matches. The CDR3 length is 14 residues. Germline CDR1 KGHDR, CDR2 SFDVKD. The CDR3 region is CATSDRGQGAGYTF. The CDR3 DNA reads as TGTGCCACCAGTGACCGTGGACAGGGGGCTGGCTACACCTTC.

The chain recombines TRBV27 with TRBJ2-7; 15 nucleotides line up with TRBD2. Per the germline V gene, CDR1 is MNHEY and CDR2 is SMNVEV (reference sequence). The CDR3 length is 17 residues. J was trimmed by 1 base and V by 1 base; bases with no gene match: 2. CDR3 sequence reads: CASSLWGTSGRSYEQYF. The CDR3 DNA reads TGTGCCAGCAGTTTATGGGGGACTAGCGGGAGGTCCTACGAGCAGTACTTC.

The chain links TRBV5-1 to TRBJ2-7; 12 nucleotides match TRBD2. This CDR3 region has 15 residues. Germline CDR1 reads SGHRS; CDR2 reads YFSETQ. V dropped 4 bases and J dropped 3; count of bases not matched to a gene: 5. CDR3 DNA sequence: TGCGCCAGCAGCCCGACTAGCGGGAGCGTCTACGAGCAGTACTTC. Its translation is CASSPTSGSVYEQYF.

This chain links TRBV13 with TRBJ2-1; no firm D call. V lost 4 bases, J lost 1 base, and 11 bases lay in between. Per germline, CDR1 PRHDT and CDR2 FYEKMQ (reference sequence). This CDR3 has 15 amino acids. The CDR3 spells CASSSVQWSYNEQFF. CDR3 DNA: TGTGCCAGCAGCTCCGTGCAGTGGTCCTACAATGAGCAGTTCTTC.

The sample holds many counts of this clonotype. This chain uses TRBV7-8 with TRBJ1-2; 7 nucleotides align to TRBD1. The CDR3 sequence is 15 residues long. V was clipped by 3 bases and J by 4 bases; unmatched bases: 8. Germline-derived CDR1 and CDR2 are SGHVS and FQNEAQ. This CDR3 is CASSFAYGDSYGYTF. CDR3 bases: TGTGCCAGCAGCTTCGCCTACGGGGACAGCTATGGCTACACCTTC.

In this sample, this clonotype turned up many times. The chain has TRBV28 and TRBJ1-1, with 8 bases that match TRBD1. Germline trimming cut 7 bases from V and 1 base from J; bases unmatched to any gene: 8. From germline, CDR1 is MDHEN and CDR2 SYDVKM. This CDR3 comprises 15 residues. In nucleotides, the CDR3 is TGTGCCAGCACCGCTGTGGACAGGGCGAACACTGAAGCTTTCTTT. Amino acids: CASTAVDRANTEAFF.

This clonotype was detected only a few times. The chain couples TRBV6-6 to TRBJ2-7; TRBD2 aligns across 10 bases. The V gene's germline CDR1 is MNHNY and CDR2 SVGAGI (reference sequence). V was pared by 0 bases and J by 5 bases, with 4 bases of the junction left unmatched. CDR3 length: 15 amino acids. The CDR3 DNA follows: TGTGCCAGCAGTTACTCCCCTAGCGGGAGACACGAGCAGTACTTC. Protein: CASSYSPSGRHEQYF.

The sample holds many counts of this clonotype. The chain has TRBV7-9 and TRBJ2-1; D is unresolved. The CDR3 length is 15 residues. From germline, CDR1 is SEHNR and CDR2 FQNEAQ (reference sequence). The V end was cut by 5 bases, the J end by 5 bases, with 16 bases between. CDR3 in amino acids: CASSVEGIKHNEQFF. CDR3 sequence (DNA): TGTGCCAGCAGCGTAGAAGGGATAAAACACAATGAGCAGTTCTTC.

This clonotype was detected a few times. V and J are TRBV7-9 and TRBJ1-1; TRBD1 aligns across 11 bases. This CDR3 contains 14 residues. The V gene's germline CDR1 is SEHNR and CDR2 FQNEAQ (reference sequence). Trimming cost V 7 bases and J 1 base; bases outside gene matches: 2. CDR3 sequence (DNA): TGTGCCAGCAACGGACAGGGGGCGAACACTGAAGCTTTCTTT. This translates into CASNGQGANTEAFF. Full variable domain (remainder filled in from reference TRBV7-9 and TRBJ1-1): DTGVSQNPRHKITKRGQNVTFRCDPISEHNRLYWYRQTLGQGPEFLTYFQNEAQLEKSRLLSDRFSAERPKGSFSTLEIQRTEQGDSAMYLCASNGQGANTEAFFGQGTRLTVV.

Many counts were recorded for this clonotype. V gene TRBV12-3 or TRBV12-4 combines with J gene TRBJ1-1; possible D gene TRBD1, 6 bases. Trimming took off 5 bases at V and 0 bases at J, with 13 bases between the two ends. The CDR3 loop spans 15 amino acids. The CDR3 nucleotides read TGTGCCAGCAGTGAACAGGGCCCCCTGAACACTGAAGCTTTCTTT. Translated, it gives CASSEQGPLNTEAFF.

V is TRBV19 and J is TRBJ2-4; D remains ambiguous. The ends were cut back, 5 bases at V and 5 bases at J, with 7 bases in the middle. This CDR3 region has 12 residues. The germline V gene encodes CDR1 LNHDA and CDR2 SQIVND (reference sequence). The CDR3 is CASSPSENIQYF. The CDR3 DNA reads as TGTGCCAGTAGTCCCTCGGAAAACATTCAGTACTTC. The full variable domain, in which reference TRBV19 and TRBJ2-4 provide the parts outside the CDR3, is DGGITQSPKYLFRKEGQNVTLSCEQNLNHDAMYWYRQDPGQGLRLIYYSQIVNDFQKGDIAEGYSVSREKKESFPLTVTSAQKNPTAFYLCASSPSENIQYFGAGTRLSVL.

This clonotype was counted a few times. The CDR3 sequence: CAISESTGSSYNEQFF. The CDR3 DNA reads as TGTGCCATCAGTGAGTCGACAGGGAGCTCCTACAATGAGCAGTTCTTC. The chain couples TRBV10-3 to TRBJ2-1, with TRBD1 matching over 7 bases. CDR3 length equals 16 residues. The germline CDR1 and CDR2 sequences are ENHRY and SYGVKD. Losses at the gene ends were 0 bases for V and 0 bases for J; bases not matched to a gene: 2.

This clonotype occurred many times. V and J are TRBV2 and TRBJ2-3, with 8 bases identical to TRBD2. The CDR3 loop spans 14 amino acids. Germline-derived CDR1 and CDR2 are SNHLY and FYNNEI. The V segment lost 2 bases and the J segment 6 bases; nucleotides outside the gene matches: 4. CDR3 nucleotides: TGTGCCAGCAGTGAAAAGCGGGAGACCGATACGCAGTATTTT. This gives the protein CASSEKRETDTQYF.

The CDR3 reads CASSKTTLSYNEQFF. The CDR3 DNA follows: TGTGCCAGCAGCAAGACTACCCTCTCCTACAATGAGCAGTTCTTC. This sequence joins TRBV6-2 or TRBV6-3 and TRBJ2-1, with a weak D call TRBD2 (5 bases). Germline V gives CDR1 MNHEY, CDR2 SVGEGT. The CDR3 spans 15 residues. V gave up 6 bases and J gave up 0 bases, with 12 bases separating them.

Ten or more counts support this clonotype. The rearrangement links TRBV10-3 to TRBJ1-1; 9 bases are a match to TRBD1. The CDR3 totals 12 residues. Losses at the gene ends were 10 bases for V and 5 bases for J; bases not matched to a gene: 5. The germline V gene encodes CDR1 ENHRY and CDR2 SYGVKD. The CDR3 here is CATTDRGTEAFF. The CDR3 nucleotides read TGTGCCACCACGGACAGGGGAACTGAAGCTTTCTTT.

Ten or more counts support this clonotype. The gene calls are TRBV11-1 and TRBJ2-2; a possible D gene is TRBD2 (5 bases). CDR1 is SGHAT and CDR2 is FQDESV in the germline V gene (reference sequence). The V end was cut by 6 bases, the J end by 2 bases, with 16 bases between. CDR3 length: 16 amino acids. The CDR3 nucleotides read TGTGCCAGCAGTCTTTTGGACGGGGTTAACACCGGGGAGCTGTTTTTT. Its translation: CASSLLDGVNTGELFF.

The V and J genes are TRBV5-6 and TRBJ2-3; 9 nucleotides agree with TRBD1. This CDR3 is 16 amino acids long. V shed 3 bases, J shed 7 bases, and the junction held 12 bases outside the gene matches. Germline V gives CDR1 SGHDT, CDR2 YYEEEE. The CDR3 DNA sequence: TGTGCCAGCAGCTCCCGGGACAGGGCCGTGGCATATACGCAGTATTTT. Residues: CASSSRDRAVAYTQYF.